This T cell receptor beta chain was retrieved from a study of T cell changes during pregnancy in multiple sclerosis. Repertoires were generated with immunoSEQ multiplex PCR, while TCRdb's copy carries only in-frame clones and drops some. This sample carries roughly 100,000 clones, 80% to 95% of them seen once, and the ten largest clones take roughly 1.5%. Trimming removed 11 bases at V and 3 bases at J, with 16 bases between. CDR1 is MNHEY and CDR2 is SVGAGI in the germline V gene. There are 14 residues in the CDR3. The source of this sequence is a female donor with multiple sclerosis, enrolled in a pregnancy study. The specimen was peripheral blood, collected after pregnancy. The chain employs TRBV6-5 and TRBJ2-2, with a tentative D call TRBD1 (6 bases). CDR3 sequence reads: CAVRGQRHTGELFF. The CDR3 nucleotides are TGTGCCGTTAGAGGACAGAGACACACCGGGGAGCTGTTTTTT.